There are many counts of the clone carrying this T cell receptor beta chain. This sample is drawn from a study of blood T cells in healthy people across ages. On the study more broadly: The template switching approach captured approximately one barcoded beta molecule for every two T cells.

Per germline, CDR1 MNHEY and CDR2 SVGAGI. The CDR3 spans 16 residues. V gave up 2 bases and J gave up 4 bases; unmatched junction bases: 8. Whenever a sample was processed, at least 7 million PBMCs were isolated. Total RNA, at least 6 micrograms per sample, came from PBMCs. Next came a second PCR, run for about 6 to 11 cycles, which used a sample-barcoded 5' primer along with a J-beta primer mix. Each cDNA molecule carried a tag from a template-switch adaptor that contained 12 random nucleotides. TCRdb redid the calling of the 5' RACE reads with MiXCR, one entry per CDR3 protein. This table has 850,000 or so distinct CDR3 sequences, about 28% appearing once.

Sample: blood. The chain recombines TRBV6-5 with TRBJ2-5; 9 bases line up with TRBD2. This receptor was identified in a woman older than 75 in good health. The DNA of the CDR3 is TGTGCCAGCAGTTACGGCTCAGCGGGGGGTGGAGAGACCCAGTACTTC. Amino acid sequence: CASSYGSAGGGETQYF.